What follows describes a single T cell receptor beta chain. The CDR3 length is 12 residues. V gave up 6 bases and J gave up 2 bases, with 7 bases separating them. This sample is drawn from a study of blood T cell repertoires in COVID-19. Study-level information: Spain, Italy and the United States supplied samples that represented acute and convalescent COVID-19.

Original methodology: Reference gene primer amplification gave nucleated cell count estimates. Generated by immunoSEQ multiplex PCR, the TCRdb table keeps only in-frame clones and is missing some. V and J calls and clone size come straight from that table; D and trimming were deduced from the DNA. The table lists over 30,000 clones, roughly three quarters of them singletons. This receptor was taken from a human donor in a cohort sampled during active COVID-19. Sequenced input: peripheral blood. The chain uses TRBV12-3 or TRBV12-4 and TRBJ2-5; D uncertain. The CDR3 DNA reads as TGTGCCAGCAGAACAGATCAAGAGACCCAGTACTTC. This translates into CASRTDQETQYF.